This TCR beta chain appears in the sequencing data of a study of vaccination and CD4 T cells after COVID-19. The wider study: Cells were stimulated with overlapping spike peptide pools from SARS-CoV-2, HCoV-NL63, HCoV-OC43 and HCoV-229E.

Study-wide results and caveats: The great majority, 304 of 307 vaccine-specific clones, proved spike mono-reactive in convalescent patients.

The CDR3 length is 14 residues. Germline CDR1 and CDR2: SGHTA and FQGNSA. V lost 2 bases, J lost 2 bases, and 6 bases lay in between. Of note for this clonotype: Its antigen remains unidentified.

As for time point: late sampling 161 to 241 days after vaccination in a few convalescent patients. Treatment: roughly ten-day PBMC culture with coronavirus spike peptide pools or control peptides (ViraFEST assay). Researchers used the Oncomine TCR Beta short-read assay to sequence DNA from cultured CD4+ T cells. A single record per CDR3 protein comes from TCRdb applying MiXCR to the PCR reads. The repertoire has around 15,000 distinct CDR3 sequences, about 59% of them found once; the top ten carry around 15%. This clonotype was sampled from a human donor who had recovered from COVID-19. The chain has TRBV7-2 and TRBJ2-2; no reliable D call. Sequenced material: CD4+ T cells from blood, cultured in vitro, taken about 7 months after SARS-CoV-2 vaccination. The CDR3: CASSLFSNTGELFF. The CDR3 nucleotides are TGTGCCAGCAGCTTATTCTCCAACACCGGGGAGCTGTTTTTT. Variable domain in full (rest from reference TRBV7-2 and TRBJ2-2): GAGVSQSPSNKVTEKGKDVELRCDPISGHTALYWYRQSLGQGLEFLIYFQGNSAPDKSGLPSDRFSAERTGGSVSTLTIQRTQQEDSAVYLCASSLFSNTGELFFGEGSRLTVL.